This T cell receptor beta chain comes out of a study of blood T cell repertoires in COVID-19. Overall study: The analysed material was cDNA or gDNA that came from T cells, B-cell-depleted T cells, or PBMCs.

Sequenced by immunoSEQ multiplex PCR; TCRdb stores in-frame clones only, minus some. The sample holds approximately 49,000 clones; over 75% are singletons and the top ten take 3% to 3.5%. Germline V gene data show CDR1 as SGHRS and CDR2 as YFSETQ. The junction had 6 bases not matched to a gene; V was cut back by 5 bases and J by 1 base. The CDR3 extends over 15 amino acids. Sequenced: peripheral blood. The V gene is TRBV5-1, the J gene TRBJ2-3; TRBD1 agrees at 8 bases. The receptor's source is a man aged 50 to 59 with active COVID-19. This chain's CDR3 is CASRRGTGRTDTQYF. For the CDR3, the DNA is TGCGCCAGCAGGAGGGGGACAGGCCGCACAGATACGCAGTATTTT.